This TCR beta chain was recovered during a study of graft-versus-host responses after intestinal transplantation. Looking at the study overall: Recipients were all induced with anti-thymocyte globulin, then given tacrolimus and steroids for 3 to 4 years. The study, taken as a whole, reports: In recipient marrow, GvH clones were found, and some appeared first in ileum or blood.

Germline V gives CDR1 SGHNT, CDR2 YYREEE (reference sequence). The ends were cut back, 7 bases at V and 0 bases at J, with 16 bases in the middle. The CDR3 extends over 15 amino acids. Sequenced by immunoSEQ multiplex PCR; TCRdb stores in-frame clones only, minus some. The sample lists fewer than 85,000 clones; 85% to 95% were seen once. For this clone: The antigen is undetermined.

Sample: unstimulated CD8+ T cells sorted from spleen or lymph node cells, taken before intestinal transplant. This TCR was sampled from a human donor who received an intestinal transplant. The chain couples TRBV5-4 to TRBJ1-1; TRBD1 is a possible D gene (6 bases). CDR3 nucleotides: TGTGCCAGCTCGCTAGGGGACATCCTGAACACTGAAGCTTTCTTT. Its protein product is CASSLGDILNTEAFF.